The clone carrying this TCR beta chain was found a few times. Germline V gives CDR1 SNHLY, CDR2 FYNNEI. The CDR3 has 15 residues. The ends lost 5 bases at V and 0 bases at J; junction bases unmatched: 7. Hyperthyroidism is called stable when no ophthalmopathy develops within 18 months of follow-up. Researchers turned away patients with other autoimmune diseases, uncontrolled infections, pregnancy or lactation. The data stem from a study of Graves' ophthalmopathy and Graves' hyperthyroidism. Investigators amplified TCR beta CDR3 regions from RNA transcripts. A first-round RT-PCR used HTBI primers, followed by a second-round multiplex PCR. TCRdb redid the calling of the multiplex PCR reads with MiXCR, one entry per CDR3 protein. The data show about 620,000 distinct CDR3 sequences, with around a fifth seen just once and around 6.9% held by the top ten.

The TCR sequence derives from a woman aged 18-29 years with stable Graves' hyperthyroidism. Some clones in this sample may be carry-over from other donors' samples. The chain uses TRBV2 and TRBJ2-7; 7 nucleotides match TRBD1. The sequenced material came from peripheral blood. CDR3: CASSSGTAISYEQYF. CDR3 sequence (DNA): TGTGCCAGCAGTTCCGGGACAGCCATCTCCTACGAGCAGTACTTC.